This T cell receptor beta chain was observed in a study of identical twins. This clonotype was counted at least ten times. Germline-derived CDR1 and CDR2 are MNHEY and SMNVEV (reference sequence). The CDR3 is made up of 13 amino acids. Trimming removed 0 bases from V and 7 bases from J, with 7 bases in between. One entry per CDR3 protein results from TCRdb running MiXCR on the 5' RACE reads. This sample has 300,000 to 400,000 distinct CDR3 sequences, with approximately 8.7% found just once. The origin of this receptor is a woman in her 50s in good health. The chain joins TRBV27 to TRBJ2-1; unclear D gene. Sequenced: naive T cells sorted from blood. CDR3 nucleotide sequence: TGTGCCAGCAGTTTATCGGCTAGTAATGAGCAGTTCTTC. Its protein product is CASSLSASNEQFF.